These T cell receptor beta chains were read from a single sample in a study of blood T cell repertoires in COVID-19. The protocol was immunoSEQ multiplex PCR, while the TCRdb copy is restricted to in-frame clones and leaves out a portion. This sample carries 230,000 or so clones, roughly 90% of them seen once, and the ten largest clones take under 2%. Sequencing was performed on peripheral blood. The receptor source for this set is a man aged 40-55 years with active or convalescent COVID-19. CDR3s include the opening cysteine and the closing phenylalanine or tryptophan. Each record gives: D gene, clone size, J gene, V gene, CDR3 protein, CDR3 DNA. D genes are given only for firm matches. Clone size, where shown, is once, few, many, or a class for clones that have expanded.

D gene: -
clone size: -
J gene: TRBJ1-5
V gene: TRBV10-2
CDR3 protein: CASSEVTRRSNQPQHF
CDR3 DNA: TGCGCCAGCAGTGAGGTGACACGCCGCAGCAATCAGCCCCAGCATTTT

D gene: -
clone size: once
J gene: TRBJ2-3
V gene: TRBV9
CDR3 protein: CASSVSDSTDTQYF
CDR3 DNA: TGTGCCAGCAGCGTATCGGACTCCACAGATACGCAGTATTTT

D gene: TRBD1
clone size: few
J gene: TRBJ1-5
V gene: TRBV6-2/TRBV6-3
CDR3 protein: CASSPFSRGQPQHF
CDR3 DNA: TGTGCCAGCAGTCCCTTCTCCAGGGGGCAGCCCCAGCATTTT

D gene: TRBD1
clone size: -
J gene: TRBJ1-4
V gene: TRBV19
CDR3 protein: CASSIDHGTGDEKLFF
CDR3 DNA: TGTGCCAGTAGTATAGATCATGGGACAGGGGATGAAAAACTGTTTTTT

D gene: -
clone size: -
J gene: TRBJ1-2
V gene: TRBV27
CDR3 protein: CASSKGISNYGYTF
CDR3 DNA: TGTGCCAGCAGTAAGGGGATATCGAACTATGGCTACACCTTC

D gene: TRBD2
clone size: once
J gene: TRBJ2-1
V gene: TRBV29-1
CDR3 protein: CSGAGGPSYNEQFF
CDR3 DNA: TGCAGCGGCGCGGGGGGGCCCTCCTACAATGAGCAGTTCTTC

D gene: TRBD2
clone size: -
J gene: TRBJ2-7
V gene: TRBV27
CDR3 protein: CASSSLGTSVALGQYF
CDR3 DNA: TGTGCCAGCAGTTCCCTCGGTACTAGCGTCGCGCTAGGGCAGTACTTC

D gene: -
clone size: few
J gene: TRBJ2-1
V gene: TRBV2
CDR3 protein: CASSEWGLGNEQFF
CDR3 DNA: TGTGCCAGCAGTGAGTGGGGGCTGGGCAATGAGCAGTTCTTC

D gene: -
clone size: -
J gene: TRBJ1-5
V gene: TRBV2
CDR3 protein: CASSVKQLNQPQHF
CDR3 DNA: TGTGCCAGCAGTGTGAAACAGCTCAACCAGCCCCAGCATTTT

D gene: -
clone size: -
J gene: TRBJ2-4
V gene: TRBV30
CDR3 protein: CASETEAKNIQYF
CDR3 DNA: TGTGCCTCCGAGACGGAGGCCAAAAACATTCAGTACTTC

D gene: TRBD1
clone size: -
J gene: TRBJ1-3
V gene: TRBV7-2
CDR3 protein: CASSQGGQTLSSGNTIYF
CDR3 DNA: TGTGCCAGCAGCCAGGGGGGACAGACCCTAAGTTCTGGAAACACCATATATTTT

D gene: -
clone size: -
J gene: TRBJ1-5
V gene: TRBV24-1
CDR3 protein: CATSVAGWGNQPQHF
CDR3 DNA: TGTGCCACCAGTGTGGCAGGGTGGGGCAATCAGCCCCAGCATTTT

D gene: TRBD1
clone size: few
J gene: TRBJ2-6
V gene: TRBV7-8
CDR3 protein: CASSLGDRGSGANVLTF
CDR3 DNA: TGTGCCAGCAGCTTAGGGGACAGGGGGTCAGGGGCCAACGTCCTGACTTTC

D gene: TRBD1
clone size: -
J gene: TRBJ1-1
V gene: TRBV28
CDR3 protein: CASSLGGGQGYTEAFF
CDR3 DNA: TGTGCCAGCAGTTTAGGGGGGGGACAGGGGTACACTGAAGCTTTCTTT

D gene: TRBD2
clone size: -
J gene: TRBJ2-1
V gene: TRBV19
CDR3 protein: CASSRTSGGANEQFF
CDR3 DNA: TGTGCCAGTAGTAGGACTAGCGGGGGTGCCAATGAGCAGTTCTTC

D gene: TRBD1
clone size: -
J gene: TRBJ1-2
V gene: TRBV7-9
CDR3 protein: CASSLQGQGVNYGYTF
CDR3 DNA: TGTGCCAGCAGCTTACAGGGACAGGGGGTTAACTATGGCTACACCTTC

D gene: -
clone size: once
J gene: TRBJ1-6
V gene: TRBV11-2
CDR3 protein: CASSLAGTLYNSPLHF
CDR3 DNA: TGTGCCAGCAGCTTAGCCGGGACACTATATAATTCACCCCTCCACTTT